Sequencing of this TCR beta chain was carried out in a study of regulatory T cells in long-lasting Graves disease. The time point: newly diagnosed GD, antithyroid drugs for less than 3 months. RNA from PBMCs was the source of the TCR library. The V end lost 4 bases, the J end lost 2 bases, and 9 bases lay between the germline ends. In germline, CDR1 is LNHDA, CDR2 SQIVND (reference sequence). This CDR3 has 14 amino acids. TCR beta libraries were built with iRepertoire HTBI primers and Arm-PCR of CDR3 regions. TCRdb re-derived calls from the multiplex PCR reads in MiXCR, one entry per CDR3 protein. The table has 550,000 to 600,000 distinct CDR3 sequences, roughly a sixth seen once. This clonotype was counted between two and nine times. These data were also filed under a second study, of T cells in Graves' hyperthyroidism and ophthalmopathy. As that report states: With a duration under 2 months, the hyperthyroidism was newly diagnosed in patients aged 18 to 65.

This TCR was sampled from a man aged 18 to 30 with Graves disease. The chain recombines TRBV19 with TRBJ1-5, with D maybe TRBD1 (5 bases). Specimen: peripheral blood mononuclear cells (PBMCs), collected at new diagnosis, from a patient treated with antithyroid drugs. CDR3 bases: TGTGCCAGTAGTACAGGGCTAGGCAATCAGCCCCAGCATTTT. Amino acid sequence: CASSTGLGNQPQHF.